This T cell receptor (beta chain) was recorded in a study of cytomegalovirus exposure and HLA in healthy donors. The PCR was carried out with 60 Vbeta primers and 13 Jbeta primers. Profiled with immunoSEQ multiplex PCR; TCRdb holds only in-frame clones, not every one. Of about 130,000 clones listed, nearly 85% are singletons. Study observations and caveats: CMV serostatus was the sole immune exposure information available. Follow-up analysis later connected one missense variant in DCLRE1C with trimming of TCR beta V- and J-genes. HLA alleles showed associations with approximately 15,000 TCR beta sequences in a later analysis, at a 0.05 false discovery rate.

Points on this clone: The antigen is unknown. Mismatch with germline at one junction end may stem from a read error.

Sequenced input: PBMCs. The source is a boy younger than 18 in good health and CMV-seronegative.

The CDR3 spells CASSWGRNIEAFF. For the CDR3, the DNA is TGTGCCAGCAGTTGGGGGAGGAACATTGAAGCTTTCTTT. This chain uses TRBV27 with TRBJ1-1; weak D call: TRBD1 (5 bases). Germline lookup yields CDR1 MNHEY and CDR2 SMNVEV (reference sequence). CDR3 length: 13 residues.